The clone carrying this TCR beta chain was seen more than once but under ten times. As yet, its antigen is unknown. This record comes from a study of cytomegalovirus exposure and HLA in healthy donors. The CDR3 extends over 13 amino acids. From germline, CDR1 is SNHLY and CDR2 FYNNEI. V shed 10 bases and J shed 1 base, with 11 bases lying between them. General study points: Reports credit the classifier with highly specific, highly sensitive diagnosis of cytomegalovirus status. The study recorded 160 or so TCR beta chains that were cytomegalovirus-associated. The study found most TCR sequences rare, yet found some public TCRs in many donors. One later analysis, an examination of the roughly 130 validation repertoires, found that first-cohort TCR clusters tended to co-occur in them.

Measured with immunoSEQ multiplex PCR; TCRdb has only the in-frame clones, and not every one. This table has 45,000 to 65,000 clones, nearly 90% appearing once. Sequencing was performed on PBMCs. The chain employs TRBV2 and TRBJ2-1; D may be TRBD1 (6 bases). The source is a young woman in good health and CMV-seronegative. CDR3 amino acids: CANTQGSYNEQFF. CDR3 DNA sequence: TGTGCCAACACACAGGGATCCTACAATGAGCAGTTCTTC.